This T cell receptor (beta chain) was captured by sequencing in a study of blood T cell repertoires in COVID-19. About the research overall: Collection of acute and convalescent COVID-19 samples took place in the United States, Italy and Spain.

As originally analysed: Nucleated cell number was recorded as an estimate derived from reference gene primer amplification. Using immunoSEQ multiplex PCR, the repertoire was profiled, and TCRdb retains in-frame clones only, with some absent. The DNA was the basis for D and trimming; V, J and clone size are from that table. This sample has hundreds of thousands of clones, with approximately 86% found just once. Patients in Seattle were enrolled during active infection, then followed longitudinally. Germline assignment: CDR1 MDHEN and CDR2 SYDVKM. Unmatched junction bases numbered 7, after V lost 6 bases and J lost 2 bases. CDR3 length: 15 residues.

The specimen was peripheral blood. This chain uses TRBV28 with TRBJ2-1; 7 nucleotides match TRBD2. This clonotype was obtained from a woman aged 70 to 79 with COVID-19, enrolled during active disease. The CDR3 DNA follows: TGTGCCAGCAGGGGAGCGGGGCGCACCTACAATGAGCAGTTCTTC. Protein product: CASRGAGRTYNEQFF.